This TCR beta chain was identified during a study of blood T cell repertoires in COVID-19. Study details: Samples came from the United States, Italy and Spain, spanning acute and convalescent COVID-19. T cells, B-cell-depleted T cells, or PBMCs provided the cDNA or gDNA that served as material.

Authors' data handling: Estimation of nucleated cell counts was performed using reference gene primer amplification. Assay: immunoSEQ multiplex PCR; the TCRdb copy retains only in-frame clones and omits some. Clone size and the V and J calls come from that table; the DNA yielded D and trimming. The sample lists approximately 170,000 clones, about 88% occurring once. Input material: peripheral blood. This clonotype was obtained from a man younger than 30 who had recovered from COVID-19.

The CDR3 DNA reads TGTGCCAGCAGTTTCCCGGGACTAGCGTCCGAGCAGTACTTC. It codes for CASSFPGLASEQYF. The chain employs TRBV6-6 and TRBJ2-7; 10 bases line up with TRBD2. The CDR3 has 14 amino acids. In germline, CDR1 is MNHNY, CDR2 SVGAGI (reference sequence). V was pared by 4 bases and J by 6 bases, with 6 bases of the junction left unmatched.